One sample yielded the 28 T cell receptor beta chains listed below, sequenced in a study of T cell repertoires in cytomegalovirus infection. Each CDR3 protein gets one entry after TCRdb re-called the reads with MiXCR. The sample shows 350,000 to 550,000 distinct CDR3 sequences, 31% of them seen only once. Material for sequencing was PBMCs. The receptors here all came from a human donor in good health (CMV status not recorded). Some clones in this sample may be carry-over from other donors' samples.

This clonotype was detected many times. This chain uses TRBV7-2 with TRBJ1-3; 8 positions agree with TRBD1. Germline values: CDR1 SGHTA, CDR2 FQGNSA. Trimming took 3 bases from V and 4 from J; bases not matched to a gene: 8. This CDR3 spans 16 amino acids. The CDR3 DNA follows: TGTGCCAGCAGCTTGGACAGGGCGTCGGCCGGAAACACCATATATTTT. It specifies CASSLDRASAGNTIYF.

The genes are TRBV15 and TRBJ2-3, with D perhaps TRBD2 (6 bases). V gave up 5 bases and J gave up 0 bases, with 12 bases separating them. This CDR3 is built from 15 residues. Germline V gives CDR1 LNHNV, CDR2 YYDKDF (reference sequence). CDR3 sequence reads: CATSPLAGSTDTQYF. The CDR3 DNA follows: TGTGCCACCAGCCCGCTGGCGGGGAGCACAGATACGCAGTATTTT.

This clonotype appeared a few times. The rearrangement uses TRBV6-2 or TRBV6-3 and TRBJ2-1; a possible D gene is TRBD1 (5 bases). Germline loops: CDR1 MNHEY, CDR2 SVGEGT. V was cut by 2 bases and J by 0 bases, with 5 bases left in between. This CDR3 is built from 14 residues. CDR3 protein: CASSYDSSYNEQFF. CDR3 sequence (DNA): TGTGCCAGCAGTTACGACAGCTCCTACAATGAGCAGTTCTTC.

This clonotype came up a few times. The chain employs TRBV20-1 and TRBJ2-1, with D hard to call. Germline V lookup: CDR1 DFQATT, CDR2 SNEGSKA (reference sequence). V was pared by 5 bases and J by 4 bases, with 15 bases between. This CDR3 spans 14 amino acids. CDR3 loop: CSARPSVMYNEQFF. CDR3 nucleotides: TGCAGTGCTCGACCGAGCGTGATGTACAATGAGCAGTTCTTC.

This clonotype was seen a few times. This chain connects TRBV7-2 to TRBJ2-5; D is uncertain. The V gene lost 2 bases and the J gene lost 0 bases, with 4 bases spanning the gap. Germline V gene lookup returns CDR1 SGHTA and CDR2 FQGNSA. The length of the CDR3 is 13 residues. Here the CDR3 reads CASSLSYQETQYF. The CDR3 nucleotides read TGTGCCAGCAGCTTATCGTACCAAGAGACCCAGTACTTC.

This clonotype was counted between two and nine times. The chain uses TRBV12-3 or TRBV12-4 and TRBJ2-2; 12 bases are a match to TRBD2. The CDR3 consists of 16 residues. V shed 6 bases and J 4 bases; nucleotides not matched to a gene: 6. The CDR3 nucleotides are TGTGCCAGCAGCTCTAGACTAGCGGGGGTCACCGGGGAGCTGTTTTTT. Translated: CASSSRLAGVTGELFF.

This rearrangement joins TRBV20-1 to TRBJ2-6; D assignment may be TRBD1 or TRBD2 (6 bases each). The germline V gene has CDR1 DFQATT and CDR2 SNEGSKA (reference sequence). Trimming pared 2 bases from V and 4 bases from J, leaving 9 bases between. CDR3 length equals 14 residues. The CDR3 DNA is TGCAGTGCTAGATGGAGGGGGGGGGCCAACGTCCTGACTTTC. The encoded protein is CSARWRGGANVLTF.

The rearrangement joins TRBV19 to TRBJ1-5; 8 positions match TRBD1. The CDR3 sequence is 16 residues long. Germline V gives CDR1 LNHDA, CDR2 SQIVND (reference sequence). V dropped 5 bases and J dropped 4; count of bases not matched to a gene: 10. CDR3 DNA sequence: TGTGCCAGTAGTGCCCGGACAGGGAGGGGGAATCAGCCCCAGCATTTT. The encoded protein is CASSARTGRGNQPQHF.

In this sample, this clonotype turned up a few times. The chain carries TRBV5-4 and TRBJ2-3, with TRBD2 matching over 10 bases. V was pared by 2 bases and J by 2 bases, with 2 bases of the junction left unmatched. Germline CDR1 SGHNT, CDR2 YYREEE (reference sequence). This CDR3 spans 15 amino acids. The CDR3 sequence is CASSLTSGDTDTQYF. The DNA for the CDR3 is TGTGCCAGCAGCTTAACTAGCGGGGACACAGATACGCAGTATTTT.

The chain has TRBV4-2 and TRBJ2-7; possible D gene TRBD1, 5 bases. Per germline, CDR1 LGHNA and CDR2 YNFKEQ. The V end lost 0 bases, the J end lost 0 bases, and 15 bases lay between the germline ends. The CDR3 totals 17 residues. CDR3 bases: TGTGCCAGCAGCCAAGATAATGGCAGGGCAAGCTCCTACGAGCAGTACTTC. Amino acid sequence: CASSQDNGRASSYEQYF.

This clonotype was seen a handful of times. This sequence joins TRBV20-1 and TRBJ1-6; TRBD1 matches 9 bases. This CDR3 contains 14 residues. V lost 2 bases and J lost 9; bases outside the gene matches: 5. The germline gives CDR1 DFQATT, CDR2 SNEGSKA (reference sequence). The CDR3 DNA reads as TGCAGTGCTAGACCGGGACAGGGAGGTTCACCCCTCCACTTT. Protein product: CSARPGQGGSPLHF.

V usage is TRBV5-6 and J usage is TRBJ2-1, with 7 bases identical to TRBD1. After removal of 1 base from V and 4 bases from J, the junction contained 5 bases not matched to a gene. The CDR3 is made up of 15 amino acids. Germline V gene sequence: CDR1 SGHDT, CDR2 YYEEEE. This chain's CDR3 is CASSLPQGKYNEQFF. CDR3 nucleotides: TGTGCCAGCAGCTTGCCACAGGGGAAATACAATGAGCAGTTCTTC.

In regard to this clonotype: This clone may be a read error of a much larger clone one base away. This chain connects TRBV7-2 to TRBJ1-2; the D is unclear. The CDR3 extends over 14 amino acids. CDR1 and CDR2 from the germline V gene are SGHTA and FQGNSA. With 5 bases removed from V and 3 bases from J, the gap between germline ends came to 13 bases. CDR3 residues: CASSAKPGHYGYTF. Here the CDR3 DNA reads TGTGCCAGCAGCGCTAAGCCCGGTCACTATGGCTACACCTTC.

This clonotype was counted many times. The CDR3 DNA sequence: TGTGCCAGCAGCTTAAGGCTAGCGGATACCTACGAGCAGTACTTC. It encodes CASSLRLADTYEQYF. The chain links TRBV7-2 to TRBJ2-7; 7 bases are shared with TRBD2. The CDR3 is made up of 15 amino acids. Germline loops: CDR1 SGHTA, CDR2 FQGNSA. V lost 2 bases, J lost 2 bases, and 6 bases stayed unmatched.

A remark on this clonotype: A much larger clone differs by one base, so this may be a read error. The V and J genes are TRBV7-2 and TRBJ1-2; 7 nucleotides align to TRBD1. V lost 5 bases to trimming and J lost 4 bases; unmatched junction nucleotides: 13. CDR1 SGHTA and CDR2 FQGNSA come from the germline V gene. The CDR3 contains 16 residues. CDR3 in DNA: TGTGCCAGCAGCGCGTCGGGACAGAAAGGTGGCTATGGCTACACCTTC. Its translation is CASSASGQKGGYGYTF.

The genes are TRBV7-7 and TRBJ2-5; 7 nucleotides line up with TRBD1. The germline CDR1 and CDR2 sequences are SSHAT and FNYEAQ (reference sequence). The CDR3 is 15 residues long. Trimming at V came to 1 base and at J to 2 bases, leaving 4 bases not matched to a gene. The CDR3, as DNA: TGTGCCAGCAGCTTAGGACAGGGCAGGCAAGAGACCCAGTACTTC. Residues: CASSLGQGRQETQYF.

The CDR3 DNA sequence: TGCAGTGCTTCCCTCCTCGCCGGCTACGAGCAGTACTTC. Translated: CSASLLAGYEQYF. The chain recombines TRBV20-1 with TRBJ2-7, with unresolved D. The CDR3 is 13 residues long. V lost 5 bases, J lost 3 bases, and 14 bases lay in between. CDR1 DFQATT and CDR2 SNEGSKA come from the germline V gene (reference sequence).

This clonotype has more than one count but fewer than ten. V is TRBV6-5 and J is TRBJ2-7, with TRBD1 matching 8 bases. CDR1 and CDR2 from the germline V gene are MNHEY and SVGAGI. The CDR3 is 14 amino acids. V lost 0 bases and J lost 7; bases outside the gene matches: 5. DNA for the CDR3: TGTGCCAGCAGTTACTCGGGACAGGTAGGGGAGCAGTACTTC. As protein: CASSYSGQVGEQYF.

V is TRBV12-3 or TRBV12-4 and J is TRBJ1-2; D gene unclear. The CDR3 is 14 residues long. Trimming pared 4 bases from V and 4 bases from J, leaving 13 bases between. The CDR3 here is CASSSRPTGYGYTF. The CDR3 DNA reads TGTGCCAGCAGTTCTCGACCCACGGGCTATGGCTACACCTTC.

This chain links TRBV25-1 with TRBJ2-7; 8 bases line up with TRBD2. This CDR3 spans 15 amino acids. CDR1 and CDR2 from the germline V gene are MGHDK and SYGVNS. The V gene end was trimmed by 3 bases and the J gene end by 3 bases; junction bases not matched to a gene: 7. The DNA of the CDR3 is TGTGCCAGCAGTGAGCCGGGACTAGACGACTACGAGCAGTACTTC. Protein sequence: CASSEPGLDDYEQYF.

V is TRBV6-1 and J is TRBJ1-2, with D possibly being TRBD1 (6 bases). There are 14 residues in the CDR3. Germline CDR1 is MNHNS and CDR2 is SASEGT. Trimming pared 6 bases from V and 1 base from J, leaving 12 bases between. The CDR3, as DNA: TGTGCCAGCAGCCAGGACAGCTTTAACTATGGCTACACCTTC. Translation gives CASSQDSFNYGYTF.

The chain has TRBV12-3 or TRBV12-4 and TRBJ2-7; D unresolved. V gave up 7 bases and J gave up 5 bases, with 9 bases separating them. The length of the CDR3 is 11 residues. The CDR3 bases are TGTGCCAGCACTCCACTGGACGAGCAGTACTTC. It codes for CASTPLDEQYF.

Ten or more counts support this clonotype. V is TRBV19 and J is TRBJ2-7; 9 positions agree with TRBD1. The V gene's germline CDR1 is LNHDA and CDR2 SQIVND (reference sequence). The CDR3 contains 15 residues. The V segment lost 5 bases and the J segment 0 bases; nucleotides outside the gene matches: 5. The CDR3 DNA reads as TGTGCCAGTAGTGCCGGGACAGGGAGCTCCTACGAGCAGTACTTC. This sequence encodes CASSAGTGSSYEQYF.

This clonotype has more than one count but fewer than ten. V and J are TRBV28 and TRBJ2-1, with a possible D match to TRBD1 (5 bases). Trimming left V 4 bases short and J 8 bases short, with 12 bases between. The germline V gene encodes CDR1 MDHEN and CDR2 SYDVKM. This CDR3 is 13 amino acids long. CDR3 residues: CASSSTVSHEQFF. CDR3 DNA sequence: TGTGCCAGCAGTTCGACAGTATCCCATGAGCAGTTCTTC.

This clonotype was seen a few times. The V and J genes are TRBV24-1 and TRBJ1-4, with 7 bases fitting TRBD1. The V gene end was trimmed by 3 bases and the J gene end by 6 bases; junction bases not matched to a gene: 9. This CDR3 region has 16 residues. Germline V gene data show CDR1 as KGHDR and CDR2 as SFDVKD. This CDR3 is CATSDKQGIGYEKLFF. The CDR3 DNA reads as TGTGCCACCAGTGATAAACAGGGGATTGGTTATGAAAAACTGTTTTTT.

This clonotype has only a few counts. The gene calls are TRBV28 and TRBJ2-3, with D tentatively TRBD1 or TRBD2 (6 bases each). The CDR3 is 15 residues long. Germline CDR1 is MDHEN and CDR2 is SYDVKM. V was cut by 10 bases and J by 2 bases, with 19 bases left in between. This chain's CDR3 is CATGADGAHTDTQYF. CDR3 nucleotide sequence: TGTGCCACGGGGGCGGACGGGGCACACACAGATACGCAGTATTTT. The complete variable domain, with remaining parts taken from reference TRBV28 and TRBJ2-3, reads DVKVTQSSRYLVKRTGEKVFLECVQDMDHENMFWYRQDPGLGLRLIYFSYDVKMKEKGDIPEGYSVSREKKERFSLILESASTNQTSMYLCATGADGAHTDTQYFGPGTRLTVL.

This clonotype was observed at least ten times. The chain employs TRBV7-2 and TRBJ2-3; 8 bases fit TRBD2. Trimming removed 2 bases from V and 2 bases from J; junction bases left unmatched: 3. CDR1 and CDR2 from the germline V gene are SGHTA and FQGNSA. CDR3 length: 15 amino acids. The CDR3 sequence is CASSLQRGYTDTQYF. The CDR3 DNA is TGTGCCAGCAGCTTACAGCGGGGGTACACAGATACGCAGTATTTT.

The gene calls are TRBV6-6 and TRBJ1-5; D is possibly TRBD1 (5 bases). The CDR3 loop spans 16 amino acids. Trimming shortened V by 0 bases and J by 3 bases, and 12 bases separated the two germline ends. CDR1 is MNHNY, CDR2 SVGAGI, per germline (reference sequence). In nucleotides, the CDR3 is TGTGCCAGCAGTTACTCGGGGCAGGACAACAATCAGCCCCAGCATTTT. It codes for CASSYSGQDNNQPQHF.